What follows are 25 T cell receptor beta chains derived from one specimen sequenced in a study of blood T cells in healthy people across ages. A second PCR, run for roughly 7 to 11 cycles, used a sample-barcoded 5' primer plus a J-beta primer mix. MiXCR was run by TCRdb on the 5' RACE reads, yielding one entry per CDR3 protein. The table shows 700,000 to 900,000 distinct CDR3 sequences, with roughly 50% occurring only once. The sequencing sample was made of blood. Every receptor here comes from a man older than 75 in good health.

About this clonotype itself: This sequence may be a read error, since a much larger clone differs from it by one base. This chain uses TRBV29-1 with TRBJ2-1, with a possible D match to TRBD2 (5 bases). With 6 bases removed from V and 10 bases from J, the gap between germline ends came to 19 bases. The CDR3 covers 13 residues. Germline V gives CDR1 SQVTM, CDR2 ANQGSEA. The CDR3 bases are TGCAGCGTGGGTCACGGACTTTCCTACGAGCAGTTCTTC. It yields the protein CSVGHGLSYEQFF.

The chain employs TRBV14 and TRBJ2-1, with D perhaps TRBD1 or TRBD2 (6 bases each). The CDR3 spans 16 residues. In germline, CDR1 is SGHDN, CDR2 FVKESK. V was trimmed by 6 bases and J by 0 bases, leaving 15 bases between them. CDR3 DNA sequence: TGTGCCAGCAGTGAGCTAGGAGGGGGCTCCTACAATGAGCAGTTCTTC. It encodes CASSELGGGSYNEQFF.

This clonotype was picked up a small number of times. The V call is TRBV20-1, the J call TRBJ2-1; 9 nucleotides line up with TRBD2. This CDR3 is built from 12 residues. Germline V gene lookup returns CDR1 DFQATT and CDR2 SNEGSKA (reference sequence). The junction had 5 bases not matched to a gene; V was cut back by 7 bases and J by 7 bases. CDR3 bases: TGCAGTGGCGGGAGGGACGGGAATGAGCAGTTCTTC. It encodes CSGGRDGNEQFF.

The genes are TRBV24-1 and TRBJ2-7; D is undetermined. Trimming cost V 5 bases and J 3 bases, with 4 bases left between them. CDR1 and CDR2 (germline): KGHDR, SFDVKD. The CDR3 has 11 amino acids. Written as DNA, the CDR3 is TGTGCCACCAGTGGAGGCTACGAGCAGTACTTC. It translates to CATSGGYEQYF.

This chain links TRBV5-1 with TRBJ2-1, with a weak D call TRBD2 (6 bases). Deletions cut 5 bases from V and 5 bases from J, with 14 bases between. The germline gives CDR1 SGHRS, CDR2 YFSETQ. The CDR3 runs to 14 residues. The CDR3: CASRTRTMDNEQFF. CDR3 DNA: TGCGCCAGCAGGACGAGGACTATGGACAATGAGCAGTTCTTC.

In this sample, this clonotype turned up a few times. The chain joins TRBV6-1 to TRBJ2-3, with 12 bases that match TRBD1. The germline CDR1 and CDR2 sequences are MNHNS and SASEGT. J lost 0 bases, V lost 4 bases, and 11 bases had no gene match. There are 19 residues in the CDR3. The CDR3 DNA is TGTGCCAGCAGTGCCTCGCCTGGGACAGGGGGCTTTAGCACAGATACGCAGTATTTT. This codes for CASSASPGTGGFSTDTQYF.

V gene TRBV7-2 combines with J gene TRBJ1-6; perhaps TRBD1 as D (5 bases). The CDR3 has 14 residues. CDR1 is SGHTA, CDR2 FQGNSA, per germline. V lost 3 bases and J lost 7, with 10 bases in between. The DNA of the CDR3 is TGTGCCAGCAGCTTCCTAGGGGACAATTCACCCCTCCACTTT. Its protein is CASSFLGDNSPLHF.

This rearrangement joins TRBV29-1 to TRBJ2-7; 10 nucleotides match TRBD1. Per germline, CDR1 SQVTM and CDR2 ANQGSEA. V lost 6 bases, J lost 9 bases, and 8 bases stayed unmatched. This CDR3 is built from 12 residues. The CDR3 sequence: CSVGTGEGVQYF. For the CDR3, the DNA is TGCAGCGTGGGGACAGGGGAGGGTGTGCAGTACTTC.

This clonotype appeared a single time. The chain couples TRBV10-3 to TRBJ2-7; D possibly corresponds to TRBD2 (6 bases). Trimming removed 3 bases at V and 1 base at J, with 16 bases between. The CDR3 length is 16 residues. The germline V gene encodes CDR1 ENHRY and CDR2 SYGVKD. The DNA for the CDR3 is TGTGCCATCAGTGATCTCGGGACTGCCTCGTCCTACGAGCAGTACTTC. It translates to CAISDLGTASSYEQYF.

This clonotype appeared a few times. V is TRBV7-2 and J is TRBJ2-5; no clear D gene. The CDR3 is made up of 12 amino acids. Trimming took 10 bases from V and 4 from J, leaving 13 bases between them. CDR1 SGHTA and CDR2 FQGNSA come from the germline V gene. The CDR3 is CATTGSGETQYF. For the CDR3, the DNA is TGTGCCACCACTGGATCTGGAGAGACCCAGTACTTC.

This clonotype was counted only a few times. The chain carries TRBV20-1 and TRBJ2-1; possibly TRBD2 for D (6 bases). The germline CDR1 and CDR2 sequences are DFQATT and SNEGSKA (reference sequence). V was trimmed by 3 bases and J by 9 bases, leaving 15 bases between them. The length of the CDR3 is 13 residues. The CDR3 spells CSASDQRVGEQFF. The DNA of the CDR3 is TGCAGTGCTAGTGATCAGCGGGTGGGTGAGCAGTTCTTC.

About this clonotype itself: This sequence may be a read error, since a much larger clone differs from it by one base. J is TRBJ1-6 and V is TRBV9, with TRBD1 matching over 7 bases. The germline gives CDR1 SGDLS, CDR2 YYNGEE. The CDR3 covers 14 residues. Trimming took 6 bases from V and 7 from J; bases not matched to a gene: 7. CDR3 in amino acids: CASIGQGGNSPLHF. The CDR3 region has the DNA TGTGCCAGCATCGGTCAGGGGGGGAATTCACCCCTCCACTTT.

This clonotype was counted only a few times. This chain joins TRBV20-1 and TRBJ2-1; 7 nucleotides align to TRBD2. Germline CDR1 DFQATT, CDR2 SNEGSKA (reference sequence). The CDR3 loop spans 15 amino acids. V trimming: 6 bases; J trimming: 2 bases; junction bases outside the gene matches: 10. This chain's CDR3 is CSAPVASGTYNEQFF. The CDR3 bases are TGCAGTGCGCCCGTGGCTAGCGGAACCTACAATGAGCAGTTCTTC.

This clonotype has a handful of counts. Here the CDR3 DNA reads TGCAGTGCTAGACAGGGGATTGAAGCTTTCTTT. Protein sequence: CSARQGIEAFF. J is TRBJ1-1 and V is TRBV20-1, with D tentatively TRBD1 (6 bases). The CDR3 extends over 11 amino acids. Germline V gene data show CDR1 as DFQATT and CDR2 as SNEGSKA (reference sequence). The V end lost 2 bases, the J end lost 7 bases, and 8 bases lay between the germline ends.

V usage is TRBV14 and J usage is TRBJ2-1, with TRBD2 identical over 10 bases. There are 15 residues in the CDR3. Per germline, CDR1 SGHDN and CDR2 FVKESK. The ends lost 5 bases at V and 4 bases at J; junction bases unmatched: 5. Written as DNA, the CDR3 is TGTGCCAGCAGCGGCCAAGCGGGAGGGTACAATGAGCAGTTCTTC. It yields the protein CASSGQAGGYNEQFF.

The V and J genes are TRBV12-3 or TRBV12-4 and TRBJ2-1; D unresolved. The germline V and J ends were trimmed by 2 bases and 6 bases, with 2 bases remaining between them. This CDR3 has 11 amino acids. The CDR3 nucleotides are TGTGCCAGCAGTTTATTCAATGAGCAGTTCTTC. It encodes CASSLFNEQFF.

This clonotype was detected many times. The DNA of the CDR3 is TGCAGCGTCGTTGACAGGAGCTCTGGGGCCAACGTCCTGACTTTC. Translating it yields CSVVDRSSGANVLTF. The V and J genes are TRBV29-1 and TRBJ2-6; D might be TRBD1 (6 bases). Trimming left V 6 bases short and J 0 bases short, with 12 bases between. The germline V gene encodes CDR1 SQVTM and CDR2 ANQGSEA. The CDR3 loop spans 15 amino acids. The variable domain in full, with the rest retrieved from reference TRBV29-1 and TRBJ2-6, is SAVISQKPSRDICQRGTSLTIQCQVDSQVTMMFWYRQQPGQSLTLIATANQGSEATYESGFVIDKFPISRPNLTFSTLTVSNMSPEDSSIYLCSVVDRSSGANVLTFGAGSRLTVL.

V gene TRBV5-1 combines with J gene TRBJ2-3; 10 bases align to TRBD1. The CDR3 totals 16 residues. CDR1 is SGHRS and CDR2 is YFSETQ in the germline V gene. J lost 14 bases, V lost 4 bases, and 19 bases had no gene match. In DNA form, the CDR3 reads TGCGCCAGCAGCGCCCATCATGGGACAGGGGACAGATACGCGTATTTT. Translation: CASSAHHGTGDRYAYF.

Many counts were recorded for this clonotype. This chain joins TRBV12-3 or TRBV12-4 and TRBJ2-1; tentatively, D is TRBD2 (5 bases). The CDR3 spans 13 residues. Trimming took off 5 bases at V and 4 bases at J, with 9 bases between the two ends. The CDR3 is CASSPGGYNEQFF. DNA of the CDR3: TGTGCCAGCAGTCCCGGAGGTTACAATGAGCAGTTCTTC.

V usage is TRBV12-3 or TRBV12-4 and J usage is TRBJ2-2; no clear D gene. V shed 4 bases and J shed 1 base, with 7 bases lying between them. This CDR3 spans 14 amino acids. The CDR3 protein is CASSSALNTGELFF. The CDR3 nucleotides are TGTGCCAGCAGTTCTGCGTTGAACACCGGGGAGCTGTTTTTT.

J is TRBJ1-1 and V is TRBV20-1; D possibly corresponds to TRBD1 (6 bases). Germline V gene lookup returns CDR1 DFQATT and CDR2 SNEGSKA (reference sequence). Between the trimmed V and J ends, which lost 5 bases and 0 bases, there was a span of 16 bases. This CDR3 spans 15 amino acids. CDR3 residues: CSASWDNLVNTEAFF. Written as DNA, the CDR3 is TGCAGTGCTTCATGGGACAACCTAGTGAACACTGAAGCTTTCTTT.

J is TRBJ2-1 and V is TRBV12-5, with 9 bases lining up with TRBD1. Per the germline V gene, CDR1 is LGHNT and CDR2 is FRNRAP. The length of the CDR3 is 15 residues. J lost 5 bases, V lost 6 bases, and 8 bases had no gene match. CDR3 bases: TGTGCTAGTGGACCTGACAGGGGGGCAGACAATGAGCAGTTCTTC. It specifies CASGPDRGADNEQFF.

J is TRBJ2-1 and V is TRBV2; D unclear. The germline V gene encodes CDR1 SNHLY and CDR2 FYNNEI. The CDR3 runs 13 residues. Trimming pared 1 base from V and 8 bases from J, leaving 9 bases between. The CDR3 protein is CASSEGGWDEQFF. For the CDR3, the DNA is TGTGCCAGCAGTGAAGGTGGGTGGGATGAGCAGTTCTTC.

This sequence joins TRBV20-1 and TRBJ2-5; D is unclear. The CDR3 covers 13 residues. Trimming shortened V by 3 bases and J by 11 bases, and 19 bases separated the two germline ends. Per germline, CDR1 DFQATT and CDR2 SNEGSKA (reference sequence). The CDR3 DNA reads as TGCAGTGCTAGGGAAGACGAGGTTGGTGAGCAGTACTTC. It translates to CSAREDEVGEQYF.

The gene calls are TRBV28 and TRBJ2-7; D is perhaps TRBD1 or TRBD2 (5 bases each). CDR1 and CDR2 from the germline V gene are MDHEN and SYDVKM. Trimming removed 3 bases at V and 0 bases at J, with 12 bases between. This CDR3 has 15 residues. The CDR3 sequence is CASSFGDGRSYEQYF. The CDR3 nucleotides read TGTGCCAGCAGTTTTGGGGACGGGCGCTCCTACGAGCAGTACTTC.